This is a list of T cell receptor beta chains from one sample in a study of blood T cell repertoires in COVID-19. Profiled with immunoSEQ multiplex PCR; TCRdb holds only in-frame clones, not every one. This sample has some 220,000 clones, with around four fifths found just once. Sequences were obtained from peripheral blood. The receptor source for this set is a woman in her sixties or seventies with active or convalescent COVID-19. Each CDR3 is given without its conserved first and last residue.

V gene: TRBV9; J gene: TRBJ2-3; CDR3 protein: ASSVVTETTDTQY
V gene: TRBV6-5; J gene: TRBJ2-3; CDR3 protein: ASGRTSGIEDTQY
V gene: TRBV30; J gene: TRBJ1-2; CDR3 protein: ASSGQTYGYT
V gene: TRBV2; J gene: TRBJ2-1; CDR3 protein: ASSAPGTSGYNEQF
V gene: TRBV19; J gene: TRBJ2-3; CDR3 protein: ASSMGLAPRGDTQY
V gene: TRBV24-1; J gene: TRBJ2-5; CDR3 protein: ATSEVGPRGCWQETQY
V gene: TRBV11-2; J gene: TRBJ1-2; CDR3 protein: ASNPGGQSYGYT
V gene: TRBV11-3; J gene: TRBJ2-3; CDR3 protein: ASSSRGLLTDTQY
V gene: TRBV4-2; J gene: TRBJ1-1; CDR3 protein: ASTQPGANTEAF
V gene: TRBV19; J gene: TRBJ2-3; CDR3 protein: ASSFQTGRQDTQY
V gene: TRBV27; J gene: TRBJ2-1; CDR3 protein: ASSLWVSETYNEQF
V gene: TRBV2; J gene: TRBJ2-2; CDR3 protein: ASSVSQGVLTGELF
V gene: TRBV19; J gene: TRBJ2-7; CDR3 protein: ASSRTGMTHYEQY